The 14 T cell receptor beta chains below come from one sample, sequenced in a study of CD8+CD57+ T cells in acquired aplastic anemia. Patients picked for sequencing had shown CD8+CD57+ cell expansion detected by flow cytometry. Researchers used genomic DNA as the template to profile TCR beta VDJ and CDR3. Via MiXCR, TCRdb re-called the reads, giving one row per CDR3 protein. The table shows 100,000 to 150,000 distinct CDR3 sequences, with over 30% occurring only once. Sequences were obtained from sorted CD4+, CD8+, or CD8+CD57+ T cells (not recorded which) from PBMCs. The source of these receptors is a human donor with aplastic anemia.

The chain recombines TRBV15 with TRBJ2-7, with D tentatively TRBD1 (5 bases). V was pared by 0 bases and J by 7 bases, with 13 bases between. This CDR3 is built from 14 residues. Germline V gene data show CDR1 as LNHNV and CDR2 as YYDKDF (reference sequence). The CDR3 sequence: CATSRERGNFEQYF. The CDR3 region has the DNA TGTGCCACCAGCAGAGAAAGGGGCAATTTTGAGCAGTACTTC.

J is TRBJ2-2 and V is TRBV19; D not resolved. The CDR3 length is 14 residues. Trimming took 6 bases from V and 0 from J, leaving 8 bases between them. CDR1 and CDR2 (germline): LNHDA, SQIVND (reference sequence). The CDR3 DNA sequence: TGTGCCAGTAGGTTGCAGGCGAACACCGGGGAGCTGTTTTTT. It encodes CASRLQANTGELFF.

Notes on this clonotype: It may be a read error: a sequence one base away is much more abundant. This rearrangement joins TRBV28 to TRBJ2-7; 7 nucleotides match TRBD1. The CDR3 runs 14 residues. J lost 6 bases, V lost 6 bases, and 11 bases had no gene match. Germline CDR1 reads MDHEN; CDR2 reads SYDVKM. The CDR3: CASSMGTDYAEQYF. The CDR3 nucleotides are TGTGCCAGCAGCATGGGGACAGATTACGCCGAGCAGTACTTC.

Regarding this clonotype: A junction end diverges from the germline sequence, so it may reflect a read error. The J gene is TRBJ1-1, the V gene TRBV7-9; D might be TRBD1 (5 bases). The CDR3 loop spans 13 amino acids. Germline assignment: CDR1 SEHNR and CDR2 FQNEAQ (reference sequence). CDR3 sequence reads: CASSLNRNTEALF. CDR3 nucleotides: TGTGCCAGCAGCCTGAACAGGAACACTGAAGCTCTCTTT.

This clonotype came up many times. The chain uses TRBV5-1 and TRBJ1-1; 7 nucleotides align to TRBD1. The CDR3 runs 15 residues. Per the germline V gene, CDR1 is SGHRS and CDR2 is YFSETQ. V shed 3 bases, J shed 1 base, and the junction held 6 bases outside the gene matches. In DNA form, the CDR3 reads TGCGCCAGCAGCTCAAGACAGGGAACGAACACTGAAGCTTTCTTT. Its protein is CASSSRQGTNTEAFF.

To note about this clonotype: Because it lacks the conserved phenylalanine or tryptophan at the end, this CDR3 is likely a read error. This chain links TRBV5-6 with TRBJ2-1; no firm D call. There are 14 residues in the CDR3. Looked up from germline, CDR1 is SGHDT and CDR2 is YYEEEE. V was cut by 4 bases and J by 0 bases, with 8 bases left in between. The CDR3: CASSRAISYNEQFV. The CDR3 nucleotides are TGTGCCAGCAGCCGGGCCATCTCCTACAATGAGCAGTTCGTC.

Only one count was recorded for this clonotype. The V and J genes are TRBV7-2 and TRBJ1-5, with unresolved D. Germline V gives CDR1 SGHTA, CDR2 FQGNSA. The CDR3 is 13 residues long. V gave up 3 bases and J gave up 6 bases, with 9 bases separating them. The CDR3 sequence: CASSLAEPQPQHF. In nucleotides, the CDR3 is TGTGCCAGCAGCTTGGCCGAACCTCAGCCCCAGCATTTT.

About this clonotype itself: This may arise from a read error, as a much more abundant clone is one base away. V usage is TRBV4-2 and J usage is TRBJ1-1; tentatively, D is TRBD1 (5 bases). The germline gives CDR1 LGHNA, CDR2 YNFKEQ. The CDR3 length is 16 residues. The DNA of the CDR3 is TGTGCCAGCGGCCAAGGCAAACAGGCGTCGAACACTGAAGCTTTCTTT. This encodes CASGQGKQASNTEAFF.

Many counts were recorded for this clonotype. This chain connects TRBV12-3 or TRBV12-4 to TRBJ1-6; TRBD1 agrees at 10 bases. This CDR3 contains 16 residues. The V and J ends lost 2 bases and 7 bases, in that order; junction bases with no gene match: 5. CDR3 DNA sequence: TGTGCCAGCAGTTTATCCTTGGGACAGGGGAATTCACCCCTCCACTTT. Its translation: CASSLSLGQGNSPLHF.

In its sample, this clonotype was seen many times. The gene calls are TRBV6-5 and TRBJ2-4; 7 nucleotides agree with TRBD1. V trimming: 5 bases; J trimming: 8 bases; junction bases outside the gene matches: 9. Per germline, CDR1 MNHEY and CDR2 SVGAGI. The CDR3 has 14 residues. The CDR3 DNA follows: TGTGCCAGCAGTCACAGACAGGGTTTGGACATTCAGTACTTC. Amino acids: CASSHRQGLDIQYF.

Only a few counts were recorded for this clonotype. The chain joins TRBV18 to TRBJ2-2, with D uncertain. Germline values: CDR1 KGHSH, CDR2 LQKENI. The V gene lost 4 bases and the J gene lost 4 bases, with 13 bases spanning the gap. CDR3 length: 15 amino acids. The CDR3 DNA follows: TGTGCCAGCTCACGGGTCGGGCAGCGCACCGGGGAGCTGTTTTTT. It yields the protein CASSRVGQRTGELFF. Supplemented by reference TRBV18 and TRBJ2-2, the full variable domain reads NAGVMQNPRHLVRRRGQEARLRCSPMKGHSHVYWYRQLPEEGLKFMVYLQKENIIDESGMPKERFSAEFPKEGPSILRIQQVVRGDSAAYFCASSRVGQRTGELFFGEGSRLTVL.

This clonotype was picked up many times. This chain joins TRBV29-1 and TRBJ1-3; 8 bases agree with TRBD1. The V and J ends lost 7 bases and 0 bases, in that order; junction bases with no gene match: 11. The CDR3 covers 16 residues. In germline, CDR1 is SQVTM, CDR2 ANQGSEA. CDR3 coding DNA: TGCAGCGCTGGACAATTTACAGGGGGCTCTGGAAACACCATATATTTT. Amino acids: CSAGQFTGGSGNTIYF.

The table lists this clonotype with a few counts. One end of the junction fails to match germline, which may point to a read error. The chain carries TRBV9 and TRBJ1-3; D ambiguous. Germline V CDR1 and CDR2: SGDLS, YYNGEE. The CDR3 is made up of 12 amino acids. The CDR3 sequence: CASSYNGNTIYF. The CDR3 nucleotides are TGCGCCAGCAGCTACAATGGAAACACCATATATTTT.

In regard to this clonotype: The junction does not match germline at one end; this may be a read error. The rearrangement uses TRBV7-3 and TRBJ2-3; D uncertain. Germline-derived CDR1 and CDR2 are SGHTA and FQGTGA. CDR3 length: 12 residues. Here the CDR3 DNA reads TGTGCTAGCAGCTTAGCCACAGATACGCGGTATTTT. Protein: CASSLATDTRYF. The whole variable domain, filled in from reference TRBV7-3 and TRBJ2-3, reads GAGVSQTPSNKVTEKGKYVELRCDPISGHTALYWYRQSLGQGPEFLIYFQGTGAADDSGLPNDRFFAVRPEGSVSTLKIQRTERGDSAVYLCASSLATDTRYFGPGTRLTVL.